The table lists the clone carrying this TCR beta chain with many counts. Its antigen remains unidentified. Unique molecular identifiers featured in how the TCRbeta library was prepared. One entry per CDR3 protein, called by TCRdb with MiXCR from the PCR reads. The sample includes under 850,000 distinct CDR3 sequences, around 13% of them seen just once. The CDR3 contains 15 residues. The germline gives CDR1 DFQATT, CDR2 SNEGSKA (reference sequence). Trimming removed 0 bases from V and 2 bases from J, with 12 bases in between. This specimen belongs to a study of T-cell reconstitution after alpha-beta-depleted transplantation in children. Findings of the study overall: From newly produced T cells came most of the T-cell counts and diversity one year after transplant. As was reported, about two months after transplant, alpha-beta T cells came from several hundred expanded graft clones.

V gene TRBV20-1 combines with J gene TRBJ2-3, with D hard to call. The sequence was collected from a girl aged 2 to 9 with congenital amegakaryocytic thrombocytopenia, due to receive a stem cell transplant. The sequencing used PBMCs, collected before TCRalphabeta/CD19-depleted stem cell transplant. CDR3 sequence reads: CSARDLFGSTDTQYF. The CDR3 DNA sequence: TGCAGTGCTAGAGATCTGTTTGGCTCCACAGATACGCAGTATTTT.